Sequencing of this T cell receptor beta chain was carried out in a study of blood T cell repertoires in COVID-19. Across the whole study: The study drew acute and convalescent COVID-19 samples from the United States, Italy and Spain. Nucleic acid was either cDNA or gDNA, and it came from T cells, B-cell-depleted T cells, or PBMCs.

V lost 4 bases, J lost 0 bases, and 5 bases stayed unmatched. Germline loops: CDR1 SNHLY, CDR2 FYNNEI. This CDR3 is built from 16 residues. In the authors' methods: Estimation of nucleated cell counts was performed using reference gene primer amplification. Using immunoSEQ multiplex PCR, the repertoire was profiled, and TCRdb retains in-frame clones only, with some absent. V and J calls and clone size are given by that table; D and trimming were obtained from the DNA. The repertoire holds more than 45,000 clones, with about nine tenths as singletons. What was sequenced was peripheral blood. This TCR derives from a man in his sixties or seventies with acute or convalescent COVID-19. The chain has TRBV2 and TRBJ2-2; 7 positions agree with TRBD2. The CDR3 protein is CASSVSAGANTGELFF. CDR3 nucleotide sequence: TGTGCCAGCAGTGTGTCCGCGGGGGCGAACACCGGGGAGCTGTTTTTT.